This section outlines one TCR beta chain sequence together with its context. Germline V lookup: CDR1 SGHAT, CDR2 FQNNGV. CDR3 length equals 15 residues. Trimming shortened V by 7 bases and J by 8 bases, and 18 bases separated the two germline ends. Original methodology: Scientists estimated how many nucleated cells there were by amplifying reference gene primers. The repertoire was sequenced with immunoSEQ multiplex PCR; TCRdb's copy has only in-frame clones and lacks some. V, J and clone size derive from that table, while D and trimming were established from the DNA sequence. This sample has 52,000 or so clones, with about nine tenths found just once. The sample belongs to a study of blood T cell repertoires in COVID-19. Study background: PBMCs, B-cell-depleted T cells, or T cells provided the cDNA or gDNA that made up the material.

The specimen sequenced was peripheral blood. This TCR derives from a man aged 80 or over with acute or convalescent COVID-19. V gene TRBV11-2 combines with J gene TRBJ1-6, with a tentative D call TRBD1 (5 bases). CDR3 region: CASKIDRGSDSPLHF. The CDR3 nucleotides are TGTGCCAGCAAAATCGACAGAGGAAGTGATTCACCCCTCCACTTT.